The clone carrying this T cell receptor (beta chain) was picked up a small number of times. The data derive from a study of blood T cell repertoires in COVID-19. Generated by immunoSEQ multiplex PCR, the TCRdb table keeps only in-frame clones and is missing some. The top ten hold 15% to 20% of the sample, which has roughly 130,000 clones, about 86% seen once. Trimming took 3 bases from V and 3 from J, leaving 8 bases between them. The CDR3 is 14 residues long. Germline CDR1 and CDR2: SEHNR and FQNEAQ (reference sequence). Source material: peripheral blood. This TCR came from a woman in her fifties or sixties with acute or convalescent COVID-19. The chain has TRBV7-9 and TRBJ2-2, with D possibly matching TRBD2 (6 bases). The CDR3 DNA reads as TGTGCCAGCAGCTTGGCTAGCGACACCGGGGAGCTGTTTTTT. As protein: CASSLASDTGELFF.